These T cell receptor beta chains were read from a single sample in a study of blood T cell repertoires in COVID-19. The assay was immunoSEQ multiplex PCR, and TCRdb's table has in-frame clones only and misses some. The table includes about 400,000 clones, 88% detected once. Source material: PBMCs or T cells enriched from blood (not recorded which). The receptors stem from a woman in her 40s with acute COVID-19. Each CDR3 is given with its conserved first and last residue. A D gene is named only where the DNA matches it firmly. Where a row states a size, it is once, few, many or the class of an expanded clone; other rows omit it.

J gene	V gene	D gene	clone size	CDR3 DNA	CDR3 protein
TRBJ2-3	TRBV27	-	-	TGTGCCAGCACCCCCGCGGGGGTGAGGGGGGCTGGCACAGATACGCAGTATTTT	CASTPAGVRGAGTDTQYF
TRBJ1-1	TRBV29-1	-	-	TGCAGCGTGGCCAGGCCGAACACTGAAGCTTTCTTT	CSVARPNTEAFF
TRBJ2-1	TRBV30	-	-	TGTGCCTGGAAGGGGCCAGACAATGAGCAGTTCTTC	CAWKGPDNEQFF
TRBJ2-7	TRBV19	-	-	TGTGCCAGTACCAACGGGGTAGGGTACGAGCAGTACTTC	CASTNGVGYEQYF
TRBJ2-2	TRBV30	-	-	TGTGCCTGGAGTGAAGACATCAAGAACACCGGGGAGCTGTTTTTT	CAWSEDIKNTGELFF
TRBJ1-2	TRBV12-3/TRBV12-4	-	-	TGTGCCAGCAGTTCGGACAGTTATGGCTACACCTTC	CASSSDSYGYTF
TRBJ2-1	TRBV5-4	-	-	TGTGCCAGCAGCTTAGGTTTAGCAGGGTGGAACAATGAGCAGTTCTTC	CASSLGLAGWNNEQFF
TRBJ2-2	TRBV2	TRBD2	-	TGTGCCAGCAGTGAGCCTCGGGCAGCGGGGGTCGACACCGGGGAGCTGTTTTTT	CASSEPRAAGVDTGELFF
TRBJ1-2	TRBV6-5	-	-	TGTGCCAGCATGACACTAGGAGGATTATATGGCTACACCTTC	CASMTLGGLYGYTF
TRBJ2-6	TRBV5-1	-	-	TGCGCCAGCAGCTTGGTCGGTACGACAGGGAGGCGCTCTGGGGCCAACGTCCTGACTTTC	CASSLVGTTGRRSGANVLTF
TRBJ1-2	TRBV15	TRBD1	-	TGTGCCACCAGCAGAGACTTCACCGGGACAGGGAATGGCTACACCTTC	CATSRDFTGTGNGYTF
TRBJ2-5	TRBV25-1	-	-	TGTGCCAGCAGTGAATACGGGGTTGTGACCCAGTACTTC	CASSEYGVVTQYF
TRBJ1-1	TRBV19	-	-	TGTGCCAGTAGTTTTACGGGGGGCACTGAAGCTTTCTTT	CASSFTGGTEAFF
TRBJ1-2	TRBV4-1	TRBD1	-	TGCGCCAGCAGCCAAGAAGGCGACAGGGGCTATGGCTACACCTTC	CASSQEGDRGYGYTF
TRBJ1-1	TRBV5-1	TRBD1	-	TGCGCCAGCAGCGAGACAGGGGGCACTGAAGCTTTCTTT	CASSETGGTEAFF
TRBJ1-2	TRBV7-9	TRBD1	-	TGTGCCAGCAGCCACAGACAGGGGGCACATCCCTATGGCTACACCTTC	CASSHRQGAHPYGYTF
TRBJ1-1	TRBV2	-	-	TGTGCCAGCACTCAGGAGGGCAGGAACACTGAAGCTTTCTTT	CASTQEGRNTEAFF
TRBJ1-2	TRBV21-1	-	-	TGTGCCAGCAGCATCAGGGGGCCGCGGGACTACACCTTC	CASSIRGPRDYTF
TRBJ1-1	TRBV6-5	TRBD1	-	TGTGCCAGCAGACTACAGGGGGCTGAAGCTTTCTTT	CASRLQGAEAFF
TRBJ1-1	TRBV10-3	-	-	TGTGCCATCAGCACAGGCAGGGCCACTGAAGCTTTCTTT	CAISTGRATEAFF
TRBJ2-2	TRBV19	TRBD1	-	TGTGCCAGTAGTAGCCGACAGGGCGAGACCGGGGAGCTGTTTTTT	CASSSRQGETGELFF
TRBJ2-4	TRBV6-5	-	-	TGTGCCAGCAGTTTCGGGCAGGGTGACATTCAGTACTTC	CASSFGQGDIQYF
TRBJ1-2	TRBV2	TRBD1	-	TGTGCCAGCGGGACAGGGACTATCTATGGCTACACCTTC	CASGTGTIYGYTF
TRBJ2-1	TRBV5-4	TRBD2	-	TGTGCCAGCAGCTCAGGAGGCCTACTAGCGGGGGCCTACAATGAGCAGTTCTTC	CASSSGGLLAGAYNEQFF
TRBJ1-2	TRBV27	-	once	TGTGCCAGCAGACAGGGAGCTAACTATGGCTACACCTTC	CASRQGANYGYTF
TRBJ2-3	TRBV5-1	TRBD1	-	TGCGCCAGCAGCACGGGACAGGGGGTAGGGGATACGCAGTATTTT	CASSTGQGVGDTQYF
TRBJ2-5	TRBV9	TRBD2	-	TGTGCCAGCAGCTCCTCGGGGGGCCAAGAGACCCAGTACTTC	CASSSSGGQETQYF
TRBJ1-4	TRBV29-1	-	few	TGCAGCGCCAGCGATTGGGGACAAGCAACTAATGAAAAACTGTTTTTT	CSASDWGQATNEKLFF
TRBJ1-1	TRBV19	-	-	TGTGCCAGTAGTGGCGGGGAGAACACTGAAGCTTTCTTT	CASSGGENTEAFF
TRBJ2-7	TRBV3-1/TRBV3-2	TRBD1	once	TGTGCCAGCAGCCAAGAAATGGGGACAGGGGCCTACGAGCAGTACTTC	CASSQEMGTGAYEQYF
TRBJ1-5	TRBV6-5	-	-	TGTGCCAGCAGTTACTCGCGGAGGGCGGTCCAGCCCCAGCATTTT	CASSYSRRAVQPQHF
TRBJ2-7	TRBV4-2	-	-	TGTGCCAGCAGCCAAGATCGAGGTCTAGAGTACGAGCAGTACTTC	CASSQDRGLEYEQYF
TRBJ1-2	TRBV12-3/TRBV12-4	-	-	TGTGCCAGCAGTTGGGCCCAAACCGGCTACACCTTC	CASSWAQTGYTF
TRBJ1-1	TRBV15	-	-	TGTGCCACCAGCAGTTTACTCGTTTTGTTCACTGAAGCTTTCTTT	CATSSLLVLFTEAFF
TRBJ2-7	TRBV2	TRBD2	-	TGTGCCAGCACTCCCCTGACTAGCGGGGGGGCCTTGGTGTCCGAGCAGTACTTC	CASTPLTSGGALVSEQYF
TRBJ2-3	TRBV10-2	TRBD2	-	TGCGCCAGCAGTGATAGTGTAGCGGGGGCCACAGATACGCAGTATTTT	CASSDSVAGATDTQYF
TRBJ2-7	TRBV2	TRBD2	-	TGTGCCAGCAGTGACGACTCCTTGGGGACTAGACCCTACGAGCAGTACTTC	CASSDDSLGTRPYEQYF
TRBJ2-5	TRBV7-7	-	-	TGTGCCAGCAGCTTCGGGACAAGGGGTTTGGAGACCCAGTACTTC	CASSFGTRGLETQYF
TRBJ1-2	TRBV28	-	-	TGTGCCAGCAGCTCCAAAAGCCAGGGGTATGGCTACACCTTC	CASSSKSQGYGYTF
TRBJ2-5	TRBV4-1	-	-	TGCGCCAGCAGCCATGCGTGGGCAGGGGAGACCCAGTACTTC	CASSHAWAGETQYF
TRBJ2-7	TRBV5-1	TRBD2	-	TGCGCCAGCAGCTCCAGCGGGGGAGGATACGAGCAGTACTTC	CASSSSGGGYEQYF
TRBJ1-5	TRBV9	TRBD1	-	TGTGCCAGCAGCGGGGGACAGTACAATCAGCCCCAGCATTTT	CASSGGQYNQPQHF
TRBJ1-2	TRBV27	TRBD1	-	TGTGCCAGCAGTTCTTCATACGGGAGGGGGCAGGGAACCTTC	CASSSSYGRGQGTF
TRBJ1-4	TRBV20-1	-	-	TGCAGTGCTAGTACCCGGGAGTGGGAAAAACTGTTTTTT	CSASTREWEKLFF
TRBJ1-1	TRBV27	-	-	TGTGCCAGCGGTGAAAGGACTCCGAACACTGAAGCTTTCTTT	CASGERTPNTEAFF
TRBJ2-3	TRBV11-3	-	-	TGTGCCAGCAGCTTCAACACAGATACGCAGTATTTT	CASSFNTDTQYF
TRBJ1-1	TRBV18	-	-	TGTGCCAGCTCACCGATACAGACGAACACTGAAGCTTTCTTT	CASSPIQTNTEAFF
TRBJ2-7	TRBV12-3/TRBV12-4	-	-	TGTGCCAGCAGTTCTTATAACGAGCAGTACTTC	CASSSYNEQYF
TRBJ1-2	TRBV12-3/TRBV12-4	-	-	TGTGCCAGCAGCATCAATGGCTACACCTTC	CASSINGYTF
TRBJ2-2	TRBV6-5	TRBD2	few	TGTGCCAGCGGAAGACTAGCGGGAGGGGAGCTGTTTTTT	CASGRLAGGELFF
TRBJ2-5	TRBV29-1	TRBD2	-	TGCAGCGTTGATGAAGGACTAGCGGGGGGGCCGTATATGACGGAGACCCAGTACTTC	CSVDEGLAGGPYMTETQYF
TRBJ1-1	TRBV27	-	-	TGTGCCAGCAGTCCTCAAAGGGGCAAGATCGCTGAAGCTTTCTTT	CASSPQRGKIAEAFF
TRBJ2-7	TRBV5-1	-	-	TGCGCCAGCAGCTTTGGAGGGCCAGAGACCTACGAGCAGTACTTC	CASSFGGPETYEQYF
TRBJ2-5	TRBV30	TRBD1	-	TGTGCCTGGACTACAGGGGGGCAAGAGACCCAGTACTTC	CAWTTGGQETQYF
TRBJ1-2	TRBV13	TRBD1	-	TGTGCCAGCAGCTCCCGACAGGGTCAAGTCTATGGCTACACCTTC	CASSSRQGQVYGYTF